The 20 T cell receptor beta chains given below trace back to one sample, sequenced in a study of blood T cells in healthy people across ages. Primed by a sample-barcoded 5' primer and a J-beta primer mix, a second PCR proceeded for about 6 to 12 cycles. Each CDR3 protein gets one entry after TCRdb re-called the 5' RACE reads with MiXCR. The sample carries about 580,000 distinct CDR3 sequences, around 48% recorded once. Sequenced input: blood. The source is a man older than 75 in good health.

The chain links TRBV12-3 or TRBV12-4 to TRBJ1-1; 9 nucleotides line up with TRBD1. J lost 10 bases, V lost 1 base, and 4 bases had no gene match. The CDR3 contains 13 residues. The CDR3 coding sequence is TGTGCCAGCAGTTTAGGGACAGGGGATAGAGCTTTCTTT. Its translation: CASSLGTGDRAFF.

The genes are TRBV20-1 and TRBJ2-1; D not certain. CDR3 length: 12 amino acids. Germline V gene lookup returns CDR1 DFQATT and CDR2 SNEGSKA (reference sequence). V gave up 3 bases and J gave up 8 bases, with 11 bases separating them. CDR3 nucleotide sequence: TGCAGTGCTAGGGTCGGGCCGGATGAGCAGTTCTTC. Translated: CSARVGPDEQFF.

The chain joins TRBV19 to TRBJ2-1, with 7 bases identical to TRBD2. Germline V CDR1 and CDR2: LNHDA, SQIVND (reference sequence). The CDR3 consists of 12 residues. J was trimmed by 11 bases and V by 1 base; bases with no gene match: 2. The CDR3, as DNA: TGTGCCAGTAGTATAGTCGGGGGGAAGCAGTTCTTC. Its translation: CASSIVGGKQFF.

V gene TRBV9 combines with J gene TRBJ2-5; D remains ambiguous. The CDR3 is 16 amino acids. The ends were cut back, 0 bases at V and 2 bases at J, with 14 bases in the middle. Per the germline V gene, CDR1 is SGDLS and CDR2 is YYNGEE. The CDR3 is CASSVGSPAQQETQYF. Here the CDR3 DNA reads TGTGCCAGCAGCGTAGGCTCCCCAGCCCAGCAAGAGACCCAGTACTTC.

The CDR3 coding sequence is TGTGCCAGCAGCTCCCGGCCGCCTAGCGGGAGCAATGAGCAGTTCTTC. As protein: CASSSRPPSGSNEQFF. The V and J genes are TRBV7-2 and TRBJ2-1; 10 positions match TRBD2. CDR1 and CDR2 from the germline V gene are SGHTA and FQGNSA. V trimming: 4 bases; J trimming: 6 bases; junction bases outside the gene matches: 9. This CDR3 contains 16 residues. Full variable domain (missing parts from reference TRBV7-2 and TRBJ2-1): GAGVSQSPSNKVTEKGKDVELRCDPISGHTALYWYRQSLGQGLEFLIYFQGNSAPDKSGLPSDRFSAERTGGSVSTLTIQRTQQEDSAVYLCASSSRPPSGSNEQFFGPGTRLTVL.

For the CDR3, the DNA is TGCGCCAGCAGCCAGACACGGGGGGAGCAGTACTTC. It is translated as CASSQTRGEQYF. This rearrangement joins TRBV4-1 to TRBJ2-5; 7 bases fit TRBD2. Germline-derived CDR1 and CDR2 are MGHRA and YSYEKL. V was clipped by 3 bases and J by 11 bases; unmatched bases: 6. The CDR3 contains 12 residues.

The chain couples TRBV18 to TRBJ2-1; 7 nucleotides line up with TRBD2. With V trimmed by 1 base and J by 0 bases, 9 bases remained unmatched. The CDR3 has 18 amino acids. Germline V gene data show CDR1 as KGHSH and CDR2 as LQKENI. In DNA, the CDR3 is TGTGCCAGCTCACCACTTCTAGCGGAGAAAAGCTCCTACAATGAGCAGTTCTTC. Encoded protein: CASSPLLAEKSSYNEQFF.

A few counts support this clonotype. The chain joins TRBV20-1 to TRBJ1-6, with 8 positions matching TRBD1. Germline V gene lookup returns CDR1 DFQATT and CDR2 SNEGSKA (reference sequence). CDR3 size: 14 residues. The ends lost 6 bases at V and 7 bases at J; junction bases unmatched: 8. The CDR3 DNA sequence: TGCAGTGCCCCGACAGGGGCATACAATTCACCCCTCCACTTT. Its protein is CSAPTGAYNSPLHF.

This clonotype turned up a few times. The V and J genes are TRBV20-1 and TRBJ2-1; perhaps TRBD2 as D (5 bases). CDR1 is DFQATT and CDR2 is SNEGSKA in the germline V gene (reference sequence). The CDR3 loop spans 11 amino acids. V lost 3 bases and J lost 9, with 9 bases in between. CDR3 residues: CSASHGSEQFF. As DNA, the CDR3 is TGCAGTGCTAGCCATGGGAGTGAGCAGTTCTTC.

The chain couples TRBV7-9 to TRBJ2-5; D is ambiguous. CDR1 SEHNR and CDR2 FQNEAQ come from the germline V gene (reference sequence). Trimming removed 5 bases at V and 4 bases at J, with 5 bases between. This CDR3 is built from 11 residues. The CDR3 protein is CASSPSETQYF. CDR3 in DNA: TGTGCCAGCAGCCCTTCAGAGACCCAGTACTTC.

This clonotype was detected ten times or more. The chain links TRBV6-6 to TRBJ2-3; D might be TRBD2 (5 bases). This CDR3 has 14 residues. From germline, CDR1 is MNHNY and CDR2 SVGAGI (reference sequence). The V and J ends lost 4 bases and 5 bases respectively, with 13 bases between them. CDR3 residues: CASSSPGSGDTQYF. In DNA form, the CDR3 reads TGTGCCAGCAGTTCCCCGGGGTCGGGAGATACGCAGTATTTT.

The sample holds a few counts of this clonotype. This chain's CDR3 is CSAREGTEAFF. The CDR3 coding sequence is TGCAGTGCTAGAGAGGGGACTGAAGCTTTCTTT. This rearrangement joins TRBV20-1 to TRBJ1-1; D ambiguous. The CDR3 totals 11 residues. Trimming cost V 0 bases and J 5 bases, with 4 bases left between them. Germline V gene data show CDR1 as DFQATT and CDR2 as SNEGSKA (reference sequence).

The chain links TRBV12-3 or TRBV12-4 to TRBJ1-5, with a tentative D call TRBD1 (5 bases). This CDR3 is built from 16 residues. Trimming cost V 6 bases and J 1 base, with 16 bases left between them. The CDR3: CASSQGALASNQPQHF. In DNA, the CDR3 is TGTGCCAGCAGCCAAGGGGCACTCGCCAGCAATCAGCCCCAGCATTTT.

This chain links TRBV20-1 with TRBJ2-7; D might be TRBD1 (6 bases). Germline CDR1 is DFQATT and CDR2 is SNEGSKA (reference sequence). The CDR3 contains 16 residues. Trimming pared 3 bases from V and 0 bases from J, leaving 18 bases between. CDR3 in amino acids: CSARPSTGPSSYEQYF. Here the CDR3 DNA reads TGCAGTGCTAGGCCCTCTACAGGGCCCAGCTCCTACGAGCAGTACTTC.

The chain has TRBV5-6 and TRBJ2-7; D is unclear. This CDR3 is 16 amino acids long. V was clipped by 0 bases and J by 3 bases, with 16 bases between them. Germline lookup yields CDR1 SGHDT and CDR2 YYEEEE. The CDR3 loop is CASSLGGRFSYYEQYF. The CDR3 DNA reads as TGTGCCAGCAGCTTGGGTGGCCGATTCTCCTACTACGAGCAGTACTTC.

This clonotype was detected many times. This rearrangement joins TRBV6-5 to TRBJ1-6; 7 bases are a match to TRBD1. There are 16 residues in the CDR3. Per the germline V gene, CDR1 is MNHEY and CDR2 is SVGAGI. J lost 5 bases, V lost 6 bases, and 10 bases had no gene match. The DNA for the CDR3 is TGTGCCAGCAGACGCCCGGGACAGTCGGATAATTCACCCCTCCACTTT. This sequence encodes CASRRPGQSDNSPLHF.

This clonotype was observed at least ten times. The rearrangement uses TRBV6-6 and TRBJ2-7; D unclear. The CDR3 loop spans 13 amino acids. Trimming took 6 bases from V and 0 from J, leaving 9 bases between them. Germline loops: CDR1 MNHNY, CDR2 SVGAGI (reference sequence). The DNA of the CDR3 is TGTGCCAGCAGCCCGGCAGGCTCCTACGAGCAGTACTTC. As protein: CASSPAGSYEQYF.

The V gene is TRBV7-9, the J gene TRBJ2-1; possibly TRBD1 for D (5 bases). The ends were cut back, 3 bases at V and 6 bases at J, with 12 bases in the middle. This CDR3 spans 14 amino acids. From germline, CDR1 is SEHNR and CDR2 FQNEAQ (reference sequence). The CDR3 spells CASSFYRWGNEQFF. Here the CDR3 DNA reads TGTGCCAGCAGCTTCTACAGGTGGGGCAATGAGCAGTTCTTC.

V gene TRBV10-3 combines with J gene TRBJ2-5; 7 bases line up with TRBD1. The germline CDR1 and CDR2 sequences are ENHRY and SYGVKD. The J segment lost 4 bases and the V segment lost 6 bases, leaving 8 bases of the junction unmatched. This CDR3 has 14 residues. The CDR3 is CAIREGAAGETQYF. The CDR3, as DNA: TGTGCCATCAGAGAGGGGGCTGCCGGAGAGACCCAGTACTTC.

This clonotype appeared many times. The chain employs TRBV7-2 and TRBJ2-3; D remains unclear. Germline V lookup: CDR1 SGHTA, CDR2 FQGNSA. The CDR3 has 11 residues. V was clipped by 8 bases and J by 2 bases, with 5 bases between them. The DNA of the CDR3 is TGTGCCAGCGGGCTCACAGATACGCAGTATTTT. It yields the protein CASGLTDTQYF.